This T cell receptor (beta chain) was identified during a study of control samples from healthy donors and cancer patients. The assay was immunoSEQ multiplex PCR, and TCRdb's table has in-frame clones only and misses some. The sample shows approximately 100,000 clones, about 89% of them seen only once. The sequence came from a man aged 25 to 40 in good health. Sequencing used blood.

CDR3 loop: CASSFSKRGLTEAFF. CDR3 bases: TGTGCCAGCAGTTTCTCTAAGAGGGGGCTCACTGAAGCTTTCTTT. The chain combines TRBV6-5 with TRBJ1-1; TRBD1 aligns across 7 bases. Germline values: CDR1 MNHEY, CDR2 SVGAGI. The J segment lost 4 bases and the V segment lost 4 bases, leaving 9 bases of the junction unmatched. This CDR3 has 15 amino acids.